This TCR beta chain was recorded in a study of shared clonotypes between healthy human individuals. In regard to this clone: Its antigen remains unidentified.

V shed 1 base and J shed 1 base, with 9 bases lying between them. In germline, CDR1 is MNHEY, CDR2 SMNVEV (reference sequence). The length of the CDR3 is 15 residues. General study points: In contrast to clonotypes shared by all four donors, non-shared clonotypes had lower generation probabilities.

The naive CD8 population came from CD45RO-negative cells selected for CCR7, without terminally differentiated effector memory CD45RA+ cells. Profiling relied on immunoSEQ multiplex PCR, and the TCRdb table lists in-frame clones only, not all of them. The table has around 2.1 million clones, about 93% seen once. Sequencing was carried out using naive CD8+ T cells from PBMCs. V and J are TRBV27 and TRBJ2-3; D tentatively reads TRBD1 or TRBD2 (5 bases each). The TCR originated in a young man in good health. Some clones in this sample may be carry-over from other donors' samples. The CDR3 DNA follows: TGTGCCAGCAGTTTATGGGGGAGCCGCACAGATACGCAGTATTTT. Amino acids: CASSLWGSRTDTQYF.